A single sample is the source of the 23 T cell receptor beta chains below, sequenced in a study of glioma-infiltrating T cells. The iRepertoire nested amplicon-rescue multiplex PCR amplified TCR alpha and beta CDR3s from RNA. Via MiXCR, TCRdb re-called the multiplex PCR reads, giving one row per CDR3 protein. The table has 100,000 to 150,000 distinct CDR3 sequences, approximately 25% seen once; the top ten hold roughly 15%. Sequencing was done on a sample of glioma tissue, nonneoplastic brain tissue, or PBMCs (not recorded which). The source is a human donor with low-grade glioma or glioblastoma, undergoing nonglioma brain surgery, or in good health (not recorded which).

A remark on this clonotype: A much larger clone differs by one base, so this may be a read error. The chain uses TRBV10-3 and TRBJ1-4, with unresolved D. Germline assignment: CDR1 ENHRY and CDR2 SYGVKD. The CDR3 consists of 14 residues. The CDR3, as DNA: TGTGCCATCAGCCCCAGCGGGAACCTTGAAGAACTGTTTTTT. Protein product: CAISPSGNLEELFF.

The table lists this clonotype with many counts. The genes are TRBV20-1 and TRBJ1-2; the D is unclear. Germline V gene lookup returns CDR1 DFQATT and CDR2 SNEGSKA (reference sequence). Trimming took off 2 bases at V and 2 bases at J, with 15 bases between the two ends. The CDR3 is 15 amino acids. CDR3 protein: CSARRSGEGNYGYTF. In nucleotides, the CDR3 is TGCAGTGCTAGAAGATCCGGGGAGGGAAACTATGGCTACACCTTC.

This clonotype was counted ten times or more. The chain uses TRBV3-1 and TRBJ2-1; tentatively, D is TRBD1 (6 bases). Germline V lookup: CDR1 LGHDT, CDR2 YNNKEL (reference sequence). Trimming took 3 bases from V and 1 from J, leaving 10 bases between them. The CDR3 consists of 15 residues. CDR3 DNA sequence: TGTGCCAGCAGCCAGGCAGGGGTATCCTACAATGAGCAGTTCTTC. Translating it yields CASSQAGVSYNEQFF.

The table lists this clonotype with many counts. This chain joins TRBV5-4 and TRBJ2-5; D tentatively fits TRBD1 or TRBD2 (5 bases each). V was trimmed by 4 bases and J by 1 base, leaving 8 bases between them. Germline V lookup: CDR1 SGHNT, CDR2 YYREEE (reference sequence). This CDR3 has 13 residues. In DNA, the CDR3 is TGTGCCAGCAGCGGGGACCCCCAAGAGACCCAGTACTTC. Protein sequence: CASSGDPQETQYF.

This clonotype was seen repeatedly, ten times or more. The rearrangement links TRBV6-1 to TRBJ2-1, with TRBD2 identical over 9 bases. This CDR3 has 15 residues. The V and J ends lost 9 bases and 8 bases, in that order; junction bases with no gene match: 14. The germline CDR1 and CDR2 sequences are MNHNS and SASEGT. The CDR3 protein is CASPDRSGRMDEQFF. For the CDR3, the DNA is TGTGCCAGTCCTGATCGTAGCGGGAGAATGGATGAGCAGTTCTTC.

This clonotype was seen ten or more times. V is TRBV28 and J is TRBJ1-1; 7 bases agree with TRBD1. The CDR3 covers 16 residues. The V gene's germline CDR1 is MDHEN and CDR2 SYDVKM. J lost 3 bases, V lost 5 bases, and 12 bases had no gene match. This CDR3 reads CASSLPLGQRDTEAFF. The CDR3 coding sequence is TGTGCCAGCAGTCTACCATTGGGACAGAGAGACACTGAAGCTTTCTTT.

Note on this clonotype: Possible read error: a much larger clone is one base away. The V gene is TRBV15, the J gene TRBJ2-7, with TRBD1 matching over 8 bases. This CDR3 spans 15 amino acids. Germline CDR1 reads LNHNV; CDR2 reads YYDKDF (reference sequence). The CDR3 DNA follows: TGTGCCACCAGCAGACCCGACAGGGGCTCGTACGATCAGTACTTC. This translates into CATSRPDRGSYDQYF. The variable domain in full, with the rest retrieved from reference TRBV15 and TRBJ2-7, is DAMVIQNPRYQVTQFGKPVTLSCSQTLNHNVMYWYQQKSSQAPKLLFHYYDKDFNNEADTPDNFQSRRPNTSFCFLDIRSPGLGDTAMYLCATSRPDRGSYDQYFGPGTRLTVT.

Remarks on this clonotype: Possible read error: a much larger clone is one base away. Written as DNA, the CDR3 is TGTGCCAGTAGTATGGGTCTGAGGGGAGGCACATCCGTTTACTTC. Its translation: CASSMGLRGGTSVYF. The chain employs TRBV19 and TRBJ2-4; D might be TRBD2 (6 bases). CDR1 is LNHDA, CDR2 SQIVND, per germline (reference sequence). The V gene lost 3 bases and the J gene lost 16 bases, with 25 bases spanning the gap. The length of the CDR3 is 15 residues.

The genes are TRBV12-3 or TRBV12-4 and TRBJ1-4; D remains unclear. The CDR3 extends over 14 amino acids. The V gene lost 0 bases and the J gene lost 6 bases, with 8 bases spanning the gap. The CDR3 loop is CASSLAPGYEKLFF. The DNA of the CDR3 is TGTGCCAGCAGTTTAGCTCCGGGATATGAAAAACTGTTTTTT.

The V and J genes are TRBV28 and TRBJ1-1, with D possibly matching TRBD1 (5 bases). Germline V gene lookup returns CDR1 MDHEN and CDR2 SYDVKM. V was pared by 6 bases and J by 4 bases, with 15 bases between. The CDR3 is 14 residues long. CDR3 sequence (DNA): TGTGCCAGCAGATCGGGGGGGGTGTGCACTGAAGCTTTCTTT. It yields the protein CASRSGGVCTEAFF.

The chain combines TRBV29-1 with TRBJ2-2, with 10 bases lining up with TRBD2. Trimming cost V 7 bases and J 2 bases; bases outside gene matches: 13. The CDR3 runs to 17 residues. Germline CDR1 reads SQVTM; CDR2 reads ANQGSEA. CDR3 sequence (DNA): TGCAGCGCAAACTTGGGACTAGCGCCGACTAACACCGGGGAGCTGTTTTTT. The encoded protein is CSANLGLAPTNTGELFF.

This clonotype has ten or more counts. The rearrangement links TRBV18 to TRBJ2-1; D gene unclear. Germline V gene lookup returns CDR1 KGHSH and CDR2 LQKENI. The CDR3 sequence is 13 residues long. Trimming took 1 base from V and 7 from J, leaving 8 bases between them. This chain's CDR3 is CASSPQTGNEQFF. The CDR3 DNA follows: TGTGCCAGCTCACCACAAACCGGTAATGAGCAGTTCTTC.

There are many counts of this clonotype. The V and J genes are TRBV6-1 and TRBJ2-5, with TRBD1 matching 7 bases. V was pared by 5 bases and J by 5 bases, with 8 bases of the junction left unmatched. The CDR3 is 14 residues long. Germline V lookup: CDR1 MNHNS, CDR2 SASEGT. CDR3 DNA sequence: TGTGCCAGCAGTCGAAGACAGGGCTCGGAGACCCAGTACTTC. Amino acid sequence: CASSRRQGSETQYF.

This clonotype was detected only a few times. This CDR3 is CSVEMGAGELFF. The CDR3 DNA reads as TGCAGCGTCGAAATGGGGGCCGGGGAGCTGTTTTTT. The chain recombines TRBV29-1 with TRBJ2-2, with D perhaps being TRBD1 or TRBD2 (5 bases each). Germline values: CDR1 SQVTM, CDR2 ANQGSEA. This CDR3 is built from 12 residues. Deletions cut 6 bases from V and 6 bases from J, with 11 bases between.

With regard to this clonotype: A read error may produce the germline difference seen at one junction end. The chain is built from TRBV20-1 and TRBJ2-7, with a weak D call TRBD2 (6 bases). The CDR3 runs to 14 residues. Germline V gene lookup returns CDR1 DFQATT and CDR2 SNEGSKA (reference sequence). The CDR3 here is CSDRGSRDSYEQYF. The CDR3 coding sequence is TGCAGTGATAGAGGATCGCGGGACTCCTACGAGCAGTACTTC.

This chain uses TRBV30 with TRBJ2-7; D possibly uses TRBD1 or TRBD2 (5 bases each). This CDR3 region has 11 residues. The germline CDR1 and CDR2 sequences are GTSNPN and SVGIG (reference sequence). V lost 8 bases, J lost 3 bases, and 11 bases lay in between. The CDR3 loop reads CAGGRVYEQYF. CDR3 bases: TGTGCCGGGGGACGGGTCTACGAGCAGTACTTC. Together with reference TRBV30 and TRBJ2-7, the CDR3 gives the full variable domain: SQTIHQWPATLVQPVGSPLSLECTVEGTSNPNLYWYRQAAGRGLQLLFYSVGIGQISSEVPQNLSASRPQDRQFILSSKKLLLSDSGFYLCAGGRVYEQYFGPGTRLTVT.

This clonotype was detected ten times or more. The gene calls are TRBV27 and TRBJ2-3, with 13 bases aligning to TRBD2. The V gene end was trimmed by 5 bases and the J gene end by 2 bases; junction bases not matched to a gene: 4. CDR3 length: 16 residues. CDR1 MNHEY and CDR2 SMNVEV come from the germline V gene (reference sequence). The CDR3 here is CASSRTSGRNTDTQYF. The DNA for the CDR3 is TGTGCCAGCAGTAGGACTAGCGGGAGAAACACAGATACGCAGTATTTT.

This clonotype was recorded at least ten times. J is TRBJ1-1 and V is TRBV27; 7 nucleotides align to TRBD1. With 5 bases clipped from V and 4 bases from J, the junction kept 7 bases outside the gene matches. CDR3 length: 14 amino acids. CDR1 MNHEY and CDR2 SMNVEV come from the germline V gene (reference sequence). CDR3 residues: CASSPTGYSTEAFF. CDR3 DNA sequence: TGTGCCAGCAGTCCGACAGGGTATTCCACTGAAGCTTTCTTT.

This clonotype was counted between two and nine times. The chain has TRBV11-2 and TRBJ1-1; D might be TRBD1 (5 bases). The V and J ends lost 4 bases and 11 bases respectively, with 26 bases between them. The CDR3 spans 16 residues. The V gene's germline CDR1 is SGHAT and CDR2 FQNNGV. CDR3 DNA sequence: TGTGCCAGCAGCTCCCTAAGTTTGAGGGGCTATATGGTGGCTTTCTTT. It encodes CASSSLSLRGYMVAFF.

This clonotype has a count of ten or more. V gene TRBV10-3 combines with J gene TRBJ2-1; TRBD2 matches 9 bases. Germline values: CDR1 ENHRY, CDR2 SYGVKD. V lost 6 bases to trimming and J lost 13 bases; unmatched junction nucleotides: 4. The CDR3 has 11 amino acids. In DNA form, the CDR3 reads TGTGCCATCAGAGTAGCGGGAGATCAGTTCTTC. Translating gives CAIRVAGDQFF.

In this sample, this clonotype turned up many times. This rearrangement joins TRBV2 to TRBJ2-1; D gene uncertain. The CDR3 has 13 amino acids. Germline lookup yields CDR1 SNHLY and CDR2 FYNNEI. V shed 6 bases and J shed 4 bases, with 10 bases lying between them. CDR3 loop: CASSESEYNEQFF. The CDR3, as DNA: TGTGCCAGCAGCGAGTCGGAATACAATGAGCAGTTCTTC. The full variable domain, its missing parts supplied by reference TRBV2 and TRBJ2-1, is EPEVTQTPSHQVTQMGQEVILRCVPISNHLYFYWYRQILGQKVEFLVSFYNNEISEKSEIFDDQFSVERPDGSNFTLKIRSTKLEDSAMYFCASSESEYNEQFFGPGTRLTVL.

This clonotype has just a few counts. The J gene is TRBJ1-2, the V gene TRBV19; TRBD1 might be the D (6 bases). The CDR3 length is 15 residues. Per the germline V gene, CDR1 is LNHDA and CDR2 is SQIVND (reference sequence). With 6 bases removed from V and 0 bases from J, the gap between germline ends came to 14 bases. The CDR3 reads CASSLGQLTNYGYTF. DNA of the CDR3: TGTGCCAGTAGCCTCGGACAGCTGACTAACTATGGCTACACCTTC.

The sample holds many counts of this clonotype. The chain has TRBV15 and TRBJ2-1; TRBD2 matches at 12 bases. CDR1 LNHNV and CDR2 YYDKDF come from the germline V gene (reference sequence). V dropped 7 bases and J dropped 11; count of bases not matched to a gene: 9. The CDR3 spans 14 residues. CDR3 loop: CATNPGLAGDKQFF. CDR3 nucleotide sequence: TGTGCCACCAACCCGGGACTAGCGGGCGATAAGCAGTTCTTC.